This T cell receptor (beta chain) came from a study of response to subunit inactivated influenza vaccine. Germline V gives CDR1 SEHNR, CDR2 FQNEAQ (reference sequence). The CDR3 loop spans 16 amino acids. V gave up 5 bases and J gave up 0 bases, with 16 bases separating them. TCRdb reanalysed the RT-PCR reads using MiXCR and keeps one entry per CDR3 protein. This sample carries 150,000 to 200,000 distinct CDR3 sequences, roughly 10% of them seen once, and the ten largest clones take about a third. This chain uses TRBV7-9 with TRBJ1-2; D might be TRBD1 (5 bases). Material: CD8+ T cells sorted from PBMCs, obtained 23 to 25 months after vaccination. The clonotype originates from a man in his fifties or sixties who received an inactivated influenza vaccine. This CDR3 is CASSPSPGRPNYGYTF. As DNA, the CDR3 is TGTGCCAGCAGCCCCTCCCCAGGGCGCCCTAACTATGGCTACACCTTC.